Below, 24 T cell receptor beta chains from the same sample are listed, as sequenced in a study of blood T cell repertoires in COVID-19. Produced via immunoSEQ multiplex PCR; TCRdb's table is partial and in-frame only. Of 110,000 to 150,000 clones listed, around three quarters are singletons. Sequenced sample: peripheral blood. These receptors were collected from a man aged 55 to 70 with acute or convalescent COVID-19.

This chain uses TRBV7-3 with TRBJ2-1, with 12 positions matching TRBD2. V trimming: 7 bases; J trimming: 4 bases; junction bases outside the gene matches: 5. This CDR3 has 15 amino acids. CDR1 and CDR2 (germline): SGHTA, FQGTGA. CDR3 in DNA: TGTGCCAGCAACCGGGGACTAGCGGGTTACAATGAGCAGTTCTTC. The encoded protein is CASNRGLAGYNEQFF.

V gene TRBV18 combines with J gene TRBJ1-1, with TRBD1 identical over 12 bases. Germline trimming cut 5 bases from V and 2 bases from J; bases unmatched to any gene: 3. This CDR3 contains 15 residues. CDR1 is KGHSH and CDR2 is LQKENI in the germline V gene. CDR3 DNA sequence: TGTGCCAGCTCAGCCGGGACAGGGGGCAACACTGAAGCTTTCTTT. This translates into CASSAGTGGNTEAFF.

The V gene is TRBV7-6, the J gene TRBJ2-7, with a tentative D call TRBD1 (6 bases). The CDR3 runs 13 residues. Germline V gene data show CDR1 as SGHVS and CDR2 as FNYEAQ. V was clipped by 3 bases and J by 11 bases, with 17 bases between them. The CDR3 bases are TGTGCCAGCAGCTTGGAACAGGGCCGGGTTAAGTACTTC. Amino acid sequence: CASSLEQGRVKYF.

This chain connects TRBV28 to TRBJ2-3; 8 nucleotides match TRBD2. Trimming removed 8 bases from V and 3 bases from J; junction bases left unmatched: 16. The CDR3 spans 17 residues. Germline V gene data show CDR1 as MDHEN and CDR2 as SYDVKM. CDR3: CASRSLISGMRTDTQYF. The CDR3 DNA reads TGTGCCAGCCGGTCCCTTATTAGCGGGATGAGGACAGATACGCAGTATTTT. The complete variable domain, with remaining parts taken from reference TRBV28 and TRBJ2-3, reads DVKVTQSSRYLVKRTGEKVFLECVQDMDHENMFWYRQDPGLGLRLIYFSYDVKMKEKGDIPEGYSVSREKKERFSLILESASTNQTSMYLCASRSLISGMRTDTQYFGPGTRLTVL.

The genes are TRBV28 and TRBJ1-6; 9 nucleotides agree with TRBD1. From germline, CDR1 is MDHEN and CDR2 SYDVKM. J gave up 6 bases and V 5 bases, and 5 bases lay outside the gene matches. The CDR3 consists of 15 residues. Written as DNA, the CDR3 is TGTGCCAGCAGTCGACAGGGGGAGAGTAATTCACCCCTCCACTTT. It translates to CASSRQGESNSPLHF.

The CDR3 reads CASSPTGGLRQPQHF. CDR3 coding DNA: TGTGCCAGCAGCCCCACGGGAGGGCTTCGTCAGCCCCAGCATTTT. The chain joins TRBV6-5 to TRBJ1-5; D ambiguous. This CDR3 has 15 amino acids. The V end lost 6 bases, the J end lost 6 bases, and 18 bases lay between the germline ends. Germline lookup yields CDR1 MNHEY and CDR2 SVGAGI.

The chain carries TRBV2 and TRBJ2-5; 15 bases map to TRBD2. The CDR3 is made up of 14 amino acids. V was pared by 7 bases and J by 5 bases, with 2 bases of the junction left unmatched. The V gene's germline CDR1 is SNHLY and CDR2 FYNNEI. The CDR3 DNA is TGTGCCAGCACCGGACTAGCGGGAGGGGAGACCCAGTACTTC. Translated, it gives CASTGLAGGETQYF.

The chain has TRBV30 and TRBJ2-1; TRBD1 is a possible D gene (5 bases). The germline gives CDR1 GTSNPN, CDR2 SVGIG (reference sequence). V was shortened by 5 bases and J by 0 bases, with 11 bases between the two germline ends. The CDR3 has 14 residues. The CDR3 loop is CAWAQGVSYNEQFF. The CDR3 DNA is TGTGCCTGGGCCCAAGGGGTCTCCTACAATGAGCAGTTCTTC.

The chain couples TRBV4-2 to TRBJ1-5, with D perhaps matching TRBD1 (6 bases). With 0 bases removed from V and 1 base from J, the gap between germline ends came to 16 bases. Per germline, CDR1 LGHNA and CDR2 YNFKEQ. The CDR3 contains 18 residues. The CDR3 here is CASSQELGGLGSNQPQHF. In DNA form, the CDR3 reads TGTGCCAGCAGCCAAGAACTTGGGGGCCTTGGGAGCAATCAGCCCCAGCATTTT.

The V and J genes are TRBV4-1 and TRBJ2-7; tentatively, D is TRBD1 (6 bases). The CDR3 has 15 residues. Germline CDR1 MGHRA, CDR2 YSYEKL. Trimming took off 0 bases at V and 3 bases at J, with 12 bases between the two ends. CDR3 amino acids: CASSQDRGSHYEQYF. The DNA for the CDR3 is TGCGCCAGCAGCCAAGACAGGGGATCGCACTACGAGCAGTACTTC.

The genes are TRBV18 and TRBJ2-7, with 9 positions matching TRBD1. The CDR3 has 14 residues. Per the germline V gene, CDR1 is KGHSH and CDR2 is LQKENI. V was clipped by 3 bases and J by 3 bases; unmatched bases: 3. The CDR3 loop reads CASSPSTGGYEQYF. The CDR3 nucleotides are TGTGCCAGCTCACCCTCGACAGGGGGCTACGAGCAGTACTTC.

The chain combines TRBV6-2 or TRBV6-3 with TRBJ2-2; 9 nucleotides agree with TRBD2. The germline V gene encodes CDR1 MNHEY and CDR2 SVGEGT. The CDR3 totals 16 residues. J was trimmed by 0 bases and V by 5 bases; bases with no gene match: 4. CDR3 DNA: TGTGCCAGCAGTGCGACTAGCGGTGCGAACACCGGGGAGCTGTTTTTT. It yields the protein CASSATSGANTGELFF.

Notes on this clone: The same CDR3 is also encoded by other DNA sequences in this sample. This chain connects TRBV19 to TRBJ1-1; D not certain. V lost 1 base, J lost 1 base, and 4 bases lay in between. Per germline, CDR1 LNHDA and CDR2 SQIVND (reference sequence). The CDR3 extends over 13 amino acids. For the CDR3, the DNA is TGTGCCAGTAGTATAGGTCAGAACACTGAAGCTTTCTTT. This codes for CASSIGQNTEAFF.

The rearrangement links TRBV6-1 to TRBJ1-2; D uncertain. Trimming removed 1 base from V and 2 bases from J, with 11 bases in between. CDR3 length equals 15 residues. Germline V gene sequence: CDR1 MNHNS, CDR2 SASEGT. The CDR3 spells CASSEGLTGNYGYTF. The CDR3 DNA reads as TGTGCCAGCAGTGAAGGACTCACGGGGAACTATGGCTACACCTTC.

The chain combines TRBV18 with TRBJ1-1; D call uncertain. Trimming took off 5 bases at V and 8 bases at J, with 15 bases between the two ends. The V gene's germline CDR1 is KGHSH and CDR2 LQKENI. The CDR3 has 13 residues. The CDR3 region is CASSSAYVLEAFF. CDR3 sequence (DNA): TGTGCCAGCTCATCCGCCTATGTGTTGGAAGCTTTCTTT.

In this sample, this clone turned up once. The gene calls are TRBV6-5 and TRBJ2-5, with 9 bases that match TRBD2. The CDR3 consists of 15 residues. CDR1 and CDR2 from the germline V gene are MNHEY and SVGAGI. Trimming cost V 5 bases and J 2 bases; bases outside gene matches: 6. The chain's CDR3 is CASSTPSGKQETQYF. The CDR3 DNA sequence: TGTGCCAGCAGTACTCCTAGCGGGAAGCAAGAGACCCAGTACTTC.

This chain links TRBV10-3 with TRBJ1-6; 8 bases are a match to TRBD1. This CDR3 has 15 amino acids. The germline CDR1 and CDR2 sequences are ENHRY and SYGVKD. The ends lost 10 bases at V and 9 bases at J; junction bases unmatched: 14. For the CDR3, the DNA is TGTGCCACCGCCCAGGGGGCGCGGGGTAGTTCACCCCTCCACTTT. This gives the protein CATAQGARGSSPLHF.

This chain joins TRBV28 and TRBJ2-7; no clear D. CDR1 is MDHEN and CDR2 is SYDVKM in the germline V gene. This CDR3 is built from 16 residues. The V and J ends lost 4 bases and 1 base respectively, with 17 bases between them. DNA of the CDR3: TGTGCCAGCAGTTCTCTCGCGAGGCCGGATTCCTACGAGCAGTACTTC. It is translated as CASSSLARPDSYEQYF.

For the CDR3, the DNA is TGTGCCAGCAGCCAAGGGTTAGCGGGCGCCTACGAGCAGTACTTC. This codes for CASSQGLAGAYEQYF. This chain connects TRBV3-1 (or the pseudogene TRBV3-2) to TRBJ2-7, with TRBD2 matching over 7 bases. The length of the CDR3 is 15 residues. Trimming took 1 base from V and 2 from J; bases not matched to a gene: 5. CDR1 and CDR2 from the germline V gene are LGHDT and YNNKEL (reference sequence).

This clone was detected only a few times. The CDR3 DNA reads TGTGCCAGCAGCCCCTCGCCGGACAGTAAAAACATTCAGTACTTC. Translation gives CASSPSPDSKNIQYF. This chain links TRBV9 with TRBJ2-4; D possibly corresponds to TRBD1 (6 bases). The CDR3 is 15 amino acids. Germline CDR1 SGDLS, CDR2 YYNGEE. The ends were cut back, 4 bases at V and 4 bases at J, with 15 bases in the middle.

About this clone: Other DNA sequences from this sample encode an identical CDR3 as well. This chain connects TRBV29-1 to TRBJ2-1; TRBD1 aligns across 9 bases. The CDR3 is 13 residues long. With 5 bases clipped from V and 4 bases from J, the junction kept 3 bases outside the gene matches. Germline V lookup: CDR1 SQVTM, CDR2 ANQGSEA. The CDR3 spells CSVRQGGYNEQFF. The DNA for the CDR3 is TGCAGCGTTAGACAGGGGGGTTACAATGAGCAGTTCTTC.

The gene calls are TRBV28 and TRBJ2-5; 8 positions agree with TRBD1. CDR1 MDHEN and CDR2 SYDVKM come from the germline V gene. With V trimmed by 5 bases and J by 4 bases, 6 bases remained unmatched. The CDR3 has 14 amino acids. The CDR3 reads CASSDRGPGETQYF. CDR3 nucleotide sequence: TGTGCCAGCAGTGACAGGGGCCCGGGAGAGACCCAGTACTTC.

The chain is built from TRBV3-1 (or the pseudogene TRBV3-2) and TRBJ1-2, with D unresolved. Germline lookup yields CDR1 LGHDT and CDR2 YNNKEL (reference sequence). The CDR3 covers 15 residues. V lost 5 bases to trimming and J lost 8 bases, with 21 bases between them. The CDR3 region has the DNA TGTGCCAGCAGCTTGGAGTGGAGGGCCCTTCGAGGCTACACCTTC. Translating gives CASSLEWRALRGYTF.

The chain employs TRBV20-1 and TRBJ2-4; D call uncertain. The V gene lost 3 bases and the J gene lost 0 bases, with 6 bases spanning the gap. Looked up from germline, CDR1 is DFQATT and CDR2 is SNEGSKA (reference sequence). The CDR3 sequence is 13 residues long. The CDR3 sequence: CSASLLAKNIQYF. Here the CDR3 DNA reads TGCAGTGCTAGTTTACTAGCCAAAAACATTCAGTACTTC.